The 11 T cell receptor beta chains given below trace back to one sample, sequenced in a study of T-cell reconstitution after alpha-beta-depleted transplantation in children. Unique molecular identifiers were incorporated into the prepared TCRbeta library. TCRdb called the PCR reads again in MiXCR, with one record for every CDR3 protein. Of 200,000 to 250,000 distinct CDR3 sequences in the sample, roughly 10% were seen once. This specimen consisted of PBMCs from the stem cell graft donor, obtained from the stem cell graft. Source of these receptors: a human donor who donated a stem cell graft to a child with acute lymphoblastic leukemia.

This clonotype was counted many times. The junction departs from the called germline gene at one end, perhaps through a read error. The chain employs TRBV20-1 and TRBJ2-5; no clear D. This CDR3 contains 12 residues. Germline V CDR1 and CDR2: DFQATT, SNEGSKA (reference sequence). CDR3 in DNA: TGCAGTGCCAGAGGAATGCAAGAGACCCAGTACTTC. Encoded protein: CSARGMQETQYF.

This clonotype was recorded a few times. The chain joins TRBV9 to TRBJ1-5; weak D call: TRBD1 (6 bases). The CDR3 consists of 15 residues. The V end lost 0 bases, the J end lost 5 bases, and 12 bases lay between the germline ends. Germline lookup yields CDR1 SGDLS and CDR2 YYNGEE. The CDR3 bases are TGTGCCAGCAGCGTAGGAACAGGGTTTTATCAGCCCCAGCATTTT. It specifies CASSVGTGFYQPQHF.

In this sample, this clonotype turned up a few times. The chain has TRBV5-6 and TRBJ1-2; D ambiguous. Germline V gene lookup returns CDR1 SGHDT and CDR2 YYEEEE. This CDR3 is built from 14 residues. Trimming shortened V by 0 bases and J by 8 bases, and 14 bases separated the two germline ends. CDR3 in DNA: TGTGCCAGCAGCTTGGCCTCAACGCCCATGGGCTACACCTTC. It is translated as CASSLASTPMGYTF.

This clonotype came up a few times. This chain uses TRBV5-1 with TRBJ1-1, with D possibly being TRBD1 (5 bases). The length of the CDR3 is 15 residues. Per germline, CDR1 SGHRS and CDR2 YFSETQ. V lost 0 bases and J 1 base, leaving 10 bases between the germline ends. The CDR3 DNA sequence: TGCGCCAGCAGCTTGGCCGGGGCGGGGAACACTGAAGCTTTCTTT. Protein product: CASSLAGAGNTEAFF.

V and J are TRBV13 and TRBJ2-7, with 10 bases lining up with TRBD2. CDR3 length: 14 residues. Germline CDR1 reads PRHDT; CDR2 reads FYEKMQ (reference sequence). V lost 7 bases to trimming and J lost 5 bases; unmatched junction nucleotides: 8. The CDR3 is CASTSGLAENEQYF. Here the CDR3 DNA reads TGTGCCAGCACCTCCGGACTAGCGGAAAACGAGCAGTACTTC.

This clonotype was observed a few times. This chain links TRBV25-1 with TRBJ1-2, with D tentatively TRBD1 (5 bases). V was clipped by 3 bases and J by 7 bases, with 15 bases between them. Germline V gives CDR1 MGHDK, CDR2 SYGVNS. The CDR3 length is 14 residues. The CDR3 DNA sequence: TGTGCCAGCAGTGAGTCCTCAGGGAGAAGTGGCTACACCTTC. Translating it yields CASSESSGRSGYTF.

This clonotype was observed at least ten times. J is TRBJ2-1 and V is TRBV29-1; tentative D call: TRBD1 (5 bases). The CDR3 runs to 15 residues. V shed 4 bases and J shed 9 bases, with 22 bases lying between them. Germline CDR1 and CDR2: SQVTM and ANQGSEA. In DNA form, the CDR3 reads TGCAGCGTTGTTCGGACCACAGGTCCCCTTGGTGAGCAGTTCTTC. Protein sequence: CSVVRTTGPLGEQFF.

This clonotype has only a few counts. This sequence joins TRBV6-5 and TRBJ2-7, with a possible D match to TRBD1 (6 bases). CDR3 length: 16 residues. Germline CDR1 and CDR2: MNHEY and SVGAGI. V shed 1 base and J shed 2 bases, with 15 bases lying between them. The CDR3 DNA sequence: TGTGCCAGCAGTTACTTGAAACAGGGATATGCCTACGAGCAGTACTTC. Protein: CASSYLKQGYAYEQYF.

This clonotype was seen at least ten times. The CDR3 is CASSTGESYNSPLHF. In DNA, the CDR3 is TGTGCCAGCAGTACTGGGGAGTCCTATAATTCACCCCTCCACTTT. J is TRBJ1-6 and V is TRBV25-1; D is ambiguous. This CDR3 is built from 15 residues. V lost 5 bases and J lost 1, with 9 bases in between. CDR1 and CDR2 (germline): MGHDK, SYGVNS. The full variable domain, completed using reference TRBV25-1 and TRBJ1-6, is EADIYQTPRYLVIGTGKKITLECSQTMGHDKMYWYQQDPGMELHLIHYSYGVNSTEKGDLSSESTVSRIRTEHFPLTLESARPSHTSQYLCASSTGESYNSPLHFGNGTRLTVT.

This clonotype was recorded a few times. This chain joins TRBV10-3 and TRBJ2-5; possibly TRBD1 for D (5 bases). V was cut by 2 bases and J by 5 bases, with 18 bases left in between. Germline assignment: CDR1 ENHRY and CDR2 SYGVKD. The CDR3 has 16 residues. The DNA for the CDR3 is TGTGCCATCAGTGAGGCCACTCCAGGGAAAGTTGAGACCCAGTACTTC. This codes for CAISEATPGKVETQYF.

This clonotype appeared a few times. The gene calls are TRBV7-8 and TRBJ2-7, with 7 bases fitting TRBD1. Germline-derived CDR1 and CDR2 are SGHVS and FQNEAQ. Trimming at V came to 5 bases and at J to 3 bases, leaving 10 bases not matched to a gene. The CDR3 is 15 residues long. The CDR3 protein is CASSPGRDSYYEQYF. The CDR3 DNA reads as TGTGCCAGCAGCCCAGGCCGGGACAGTTACTACGAGCAGTACTTC.